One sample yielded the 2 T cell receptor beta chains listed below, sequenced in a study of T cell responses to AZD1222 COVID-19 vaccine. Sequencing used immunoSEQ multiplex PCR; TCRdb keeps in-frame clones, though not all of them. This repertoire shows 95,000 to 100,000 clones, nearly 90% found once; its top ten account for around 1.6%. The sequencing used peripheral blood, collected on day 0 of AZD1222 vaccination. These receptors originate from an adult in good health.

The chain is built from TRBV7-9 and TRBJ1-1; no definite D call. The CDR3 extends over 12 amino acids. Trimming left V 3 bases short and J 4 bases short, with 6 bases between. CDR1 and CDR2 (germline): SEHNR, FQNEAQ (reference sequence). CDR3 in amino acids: CASSFEATEAFF. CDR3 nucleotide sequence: TGTGCCAGCAGCTTCGAGGCCACTGAAGCTTTCTTT. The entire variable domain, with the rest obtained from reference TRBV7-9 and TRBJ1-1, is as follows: DTGVSQNPRHKITKRGQNVTFRCDPISEHNRLYWYRQTLGQGPEFLTYFQNEAQLEKSRLLSDRFSAERPKGSFSTLEIQRTEQGDSAMYLCASSFEATEAFFGQGTRLTVV.

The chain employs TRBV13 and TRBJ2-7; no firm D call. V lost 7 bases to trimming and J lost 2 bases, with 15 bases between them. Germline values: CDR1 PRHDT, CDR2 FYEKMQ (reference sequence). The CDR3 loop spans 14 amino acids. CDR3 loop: CASTLARRTYEQYF. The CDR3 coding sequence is TGTGCCAGCACGCTGGCCAGGCGTACCTACGAGCAGTACTTC.